This TCR beta chain appears in the sequencing data of a study of CD8 T cells in ankylosing spondylitis. This clonotype came up many times. Germline CDR1 is DFQATT and CDR2 is SNEGSKA (reference sequence). Trimming removed 0 bases from V and 5 bases from J, with 8 bases in between. The CDR3 consists of 13 residues. A single record per CDR3 protein comes from TCRdb applying MiXCR to the 5' RACE reads. Among 200,000 to 250,000 distinct CDR3 sequences listed, 8% to 10% were seen once. This chain connects TRBV20-1 to TRBJ1-5; D remains ambiguous. Sequencing was carried out using blood, either unsorted or a sorted T cell fraction (not recorded which). This sequence originates from a female donor with ankylosing spondylitis or in good health (not recorded which). CDR3 region: CSARDVADQPQHF. CDR3 nucleotide sequence: TGCAGTGCTAGAGATGTGGCCGATCAGCCCCAGCATTTT.